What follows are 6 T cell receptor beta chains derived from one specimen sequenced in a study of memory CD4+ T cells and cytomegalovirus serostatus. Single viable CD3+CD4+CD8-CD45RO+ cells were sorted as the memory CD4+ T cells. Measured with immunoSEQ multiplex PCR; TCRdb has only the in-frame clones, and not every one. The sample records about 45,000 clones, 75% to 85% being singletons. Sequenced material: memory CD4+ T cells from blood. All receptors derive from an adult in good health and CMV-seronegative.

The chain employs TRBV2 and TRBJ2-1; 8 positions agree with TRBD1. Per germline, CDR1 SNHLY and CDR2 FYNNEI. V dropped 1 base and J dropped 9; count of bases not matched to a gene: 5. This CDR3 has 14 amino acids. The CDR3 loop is CASSEGGQVFEQFF. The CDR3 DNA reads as TGTGCCAGCAGTGAAGGGGGACAGGTCTTTGAGCAGTTCTTC.

Written as DNA, the CDR3 is TGTGCTAGTGGTTTTGGGGCAGGGATCACTGAAGCTTTCTTT. Translated: CASGFGAGITEAFF. The chain has TRBV12-5 and TRBJ1-1; possibly TRBD1 for D (5 bases). This CDR3 spans 14 amino acids. Germline CDR1 LGHNT, CDR2 FRNRAP. Between the trimmed V and J ends, which lost 3 bases and 4 bases, there was a span of 12 bases.

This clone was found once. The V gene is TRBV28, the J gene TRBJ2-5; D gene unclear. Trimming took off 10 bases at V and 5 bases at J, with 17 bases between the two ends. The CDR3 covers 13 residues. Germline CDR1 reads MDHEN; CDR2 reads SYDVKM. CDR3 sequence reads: CAIQTHFQETQYF. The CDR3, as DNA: TGTGCCATCCAAACTCACTTTCAGGAGACCCAGTACTTC.

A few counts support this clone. The DNA for the CDR3 is TGTGCCAGCACGATTTCCGGGAGGTGGAGCACTGAAGCTTTCTTT. It codes for CASTISGRWSTEAFF. The chain has TRBV27 and TRBJ1-1, with D uncertain. Trimming left V 7 bases short and J 4 bases short, with 19 bases between. Germline assignment: CDR1 MNHEY and CDR2 SMNVEV (reference sequence). The CDR3 totals 15 residues.

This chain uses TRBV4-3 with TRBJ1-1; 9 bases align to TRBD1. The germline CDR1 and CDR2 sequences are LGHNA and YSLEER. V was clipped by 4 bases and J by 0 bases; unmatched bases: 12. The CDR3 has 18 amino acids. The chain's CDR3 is CASSLEGGQGHMNTEAFF. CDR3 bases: TGCGCCAGCAGCCTCGAAGGGGGACAGGGACACATGAACACTGAAGCTTTCTTT.

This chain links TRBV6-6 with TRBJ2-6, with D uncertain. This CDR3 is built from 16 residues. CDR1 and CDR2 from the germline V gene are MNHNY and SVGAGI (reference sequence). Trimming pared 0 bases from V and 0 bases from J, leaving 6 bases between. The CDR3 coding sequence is TGTGCCAGCAGTTACTCGAGTAGCTCTGGGGCCAACGTCCTGACTTTC. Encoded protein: CASSYSSSSGANVLTF.